These 24 T cell receptor beta chains were all obtained from the same sample, sequenced in a study of shared clonotypes between healthy human individuals. The repertoire was sequenced with immunoSEQ multiplex PCR; TCRdb's copy has only in-frame clones and lacks some. The table includes around 2.1 million clones, approximately 94% detected once. Naive CD8 cells, CD45RO-negative and positively selected for CCR7, excluded terminally differentiated effector memory CD45RA+ cells. Sequences were obtained from naive CD8+ T cells from PBMCs. The receptors derive from a man younger than 30 in good health. Some clones in this sample may be carry-over from other donors' samples.

J is TRBJ2-7 and V is TRBV5-1; possible D gene TRBD1, 6 bases. Germline V gene sequence: CDR1 SGHRS, CDR2 YFSETQ. Between the trimmed V and J ends, which lost 7 bases and 0 bases, there was a span of 14 bases. The CDR3 length is 14 residues. CDR3 DNA sequence: TGCGCCAGCTGCCCAGGGGCTGCCTCCTACGAGCAGTACTTC. Protein product: CASCPGAASYEQYF.

The CDR3 is CASSIDLEISEAFF. DNA for the CDR3: TGTGCCAGTAGTATAGATCTCGAGATCTCCGAAGCTTTCTTT. V usage is TRBV19 and J usage is TRBJ1-1; D not certain. Germline values: CDR1 LNHDA, CDR2 SQIVND (reference sequence). The ends were cut back, 0 bases at V and 8 bases at J, with 13 bases in the middle. CDR3 length: 14 amino acids.

The chain recombines TRBV29-1 with TRBJ1-1, with D hard to call. The germline V gene encodes CDR1 SQVTM and CDR2 ANQGSEA. The CDR3 extends over 14 amino acids. V lost 8 bases, J lost 5 bases, and 21 bases lay in between. Here the CDR3 reads CSCHPREGGTEAFF. The CDR3 DNA follows: TGCAGCTGTCACCCCCGTGAGGGAGGAACTGAAGCTTTCTTT. The full variable domain, with the rest looked up from reference TRBV29-1 and TRBJ1-1, is SAVISQKPSRDICQRGTSLTIQCQVDSQVTMMFWYRQQPGQSLTLIATANQGSEATYESGFVIDKFPISRPNLTFSTLTVSNMSPEDSSIYLCSCHPREGGTEAFFGQGTRLTVV.

The chain uses TRBV7-9 and TRBJ2-1; D gene unclear. The CDR3 extends over 13 amino acids. Trimming took off 3 bases at V and 5 bases at J, with 8 bases between the two ends. Germline V gene sequence: CDR1 SEHNR, CDR2 FQNEAQ (reference sequence). The CDR3 loop reads CASSFPDDNEQFF. The CDR3, as DNA: TGTGCCAGCAGCTTCCCAGACGACAATGAGCAGTTCTTC.

The chain couples TRBV6-1 to TRBJ1-2; D is uncertain. The CDR3 runs to 13 residues. Germline loops: CDR1 MNHNS, CDR2 SASEGT. Trimming took 5 bases from V and 7 from J, leaving 14 bases between them. Written as DNA, the CDR3 is TGTGCCAGCAGTAAACAGCGATTACCTGGCTACACCTTC. Residues: CASSKQRLPGYTF.

V gene TRBV11-2 combines with J gene TRBJ2-7; D is possibly TRBD2 (6 bases). CDR1 SGHAT and CDR2 FQNNGV come from the germline V gene. The ends were cut back, 0 bases at V and 7 bases at J, with 16 bases in the middle. The CDR3 totals 15 residues. As DNA, the CDR3 is TGTGCCAGCAGCTTAGATCGGGCTAGCGTTTCGGAGCAGTACTTC. Protein product: CASSLDRASVSEQYF.

The CDR3 DNA reads TGTGCCAGCAGTGTGGGACAGGAGACTGAAGCTTTCTTT. Translation: CASSVGQETEAFF. The rearrangement links TRBV25-1 to TRBJ1-1; 8 positions agree with TRBD1. Trimming removed 4 bases from V and 5 bases from J; junction bases left unmatched: 3. This CDR3 is built from 13 residues. The germline CDR1 and CDR2 sequences are MGHDK and SYGVNS. The complete variable domain, with remaining parts taken from reference TRBV25-1 and TRBJ1-1, reads EADIYQTPRYLVIGTGKKITLECSQTMGHDKMYWYQQDPGMELHLIHYSYGVNSTEKGDLSSESTVSRIRTEHFPLTLESARPSHTSQYLCASSVGQETEAFFGQGTRLTVV.

The chain recombines TRBV7-6 with TRBJ2-5; 12 bases line up with TRBD2. V lost 6 bases, J lost 6 bases, and 8 bases stayed unmatched. Germline V gives CDR1 SGHVS, CDR2 FNYEAQ. CDR3 length: 15 amino acids. The CDR3 DNA reads as TGTGCCAGCAGGGATCTCGGACTAGCGGGGCAGACCCAGTACTTC. Translating it yields CASRDLGLAGQTQYF. Drawing the rest from reference TRBV7-6 and TRBJ2-5, the complete variable domain is GAGVSQSPRYKVTKRGQDVALRCDPISGHVSLYWYRQALGQGPEFLTYFNYEAQQDKSGLPNDRFSAERPEGSISTLTIQRTEQRDSAMYRCASRDLGLAGQTQYFGPGTRLLVL.

The chain links TRBV27 to TRBJ1-2, with D possibly being TRBD1 (5 bases). Trimming took 6 bases from V and 4 from J, leaving 12 bases between them. Germline V gives CDR1 MNHEY, CDR2 SMNVEV (reference sequence). This CDR3 is built from 13 residues. CDR3 in amino acids: CASSYPGGYGYTF. The CDR3, as DNA: TGTGCCAGCAGCTACCCGGGGGGCTATGGCTACACCTTC.

J is TRBJ2-7 and V is TRBV5-1; D is unclear. This CDR3 is built from 15 residues. CDR1 and CDR2 from the germline V gene are SGHRS and YFSETQ. Trimming removed 4 bases from V and 3 bases from J, with 17 bases in between. The CDR3 is CASSEARVVLYEQYF. The CDR3 coding sequence is TGCGCCAGCAGCGAAGCCCGTGTGGTTCTCTACGAGCAGTACTTC.

The chain uses TRBV4-3 and TRBJ2-2, with 8 bases aligning to TRBD1. CDR1 LGHNA and CDR2 YSLEER come from the germline V gene. With 0 bases clipped from V and 4 bases from J, the junction kept 7 bases outside the gene matches. The CDR3 loop spans 17 amino acids. CDR3 nucleotide sequence: TGCGCCAGCAGCCAAGATTTCCCAGGGGGCTTCACCGGGGAGCTGTTTTTT. It specifies CASSQDFPGGFTGELFF.

V gene TRBV28 combines with J gene TRBJ2-5; D is uncertain. V lost 2 bases to trimming and J lost 1 base, with 11 bases between them. This CDR3 region has 15 residues. Germline assignment: CDR1 MDHEN and CDR2 SYDVKM. CDR3 protein: CASSLEKGIQETQYF. CDR3 in DNA: TGTGCCAGCAGTTTAGAGAAGGGAATCCAAGAGACCCAGTACTTC.

This chain links TRBV9 with TRBJ2-2, with a tentative D call TRBD1 (6 bases). V was trimmed by 3 bases and J by 4 bases, leaving 13 bases between them. This CDR3 is built from 15 residues. Germline V gives CDR1 SGDLS, CDR2 YYNGEE. CDR3 amino acids: CASSETGSGTGELFF. DNA for the CDR3: TGTGCCAGCAGCGAAACAGGGTCAGGCACCGGGGAGCTGTTTTTT.

This sequence joins TRBV7-9 and TRBJ2-1, with D possibly matching TRBD2 (5 bases). The germline V and J ends were trimmed by 8 bases and 10 bases, with 9 bases remaining between them. The CDR3 is made up of 10 amino acids. Germline V gene data show CDR1 as SEHNR and CDR2 as FQNEAQ (reference sequence). DNA of the CDR3: TGTGCCAGCTCTCGGGAAGAGCAGTTCTTC. Its translation: CASSREEQFF.

This sequence joins TRBV7-3 and TRBJ2-3, with 7 positions matching TRBD2. CDR1 and CDR2 from the germline V gene are SGHTA and FQGTGA. The CDR3 is made up of 15 amino acids. The V gene end was trimmed by 5 bases and the J gene end by 1 base; junction bases not matched to a gene: 6. As DNA, the CDR3 is TGTGCCAGCAGCGCGACTAGCTGGGGCACAGATACGCAGTATTTT. This codes for CASSATSWGTDTQYF. The complete variable domain, with remaining parts taken from reference TRBV7-3 and TRBJ2-3, reads GAGVSQTPSNKVTEKGKYVELRCDPISGHTALYWYRQSLGQGPEFLIYFQGTGAADDSGLPNDRFFAVRPEGSVSTLKIQRTERGDSAVYLCASSATSWGTDTQYFGPGTRLTVL.

As concerns this clone: Different DNA sequences within this sample yield the same CDR3. The chain recombines TRBV6-5 with TRBJ2-1; 9 bases are a match to TRBD2. The CDR3 is 16 residues long. CDR1 and CDR2 from the germline V gene are MNHEY and SVGAGI. Trimming at V came to 0 bases and at J to 4 bases, leaving 4 bases not matched to a gene. CDR3 bases: TGTGCCAGCAGTTACTCGACTAGCGGAGAATACAATGAGCAGTTCTTC. This sequence encodes CASSYSTSGEYNEQFF.

V gene TRBV5-5 combines with J gene TRBJ1-1; D gene ambiguous. Germline CDR1 reads SGHKS; CDR2 reads YYEKEE (reference sequence). The CDR3 is 11 residues long. V lost 3 bases and J 7 bases, leaving 7 bases between the germline ends. Written as DNA, the CDR3 is TGTGCCAGCAGCTGGGCCTATGAAGCTTTCTTT. Encoded protein: CASSWAYEAFF. Combining the CDR3 with reference TRBV5-5 and TRBJ1-1 gives the whole variable domain DAGVTQSPTHLIKTRGQQVTLRCSPISGHKSVSWYQQVLGQGPQFIFQYYEKEERGRGNFPDRFSARQFPNYSSELNVNALLLGDSALYLCASSWAYEAFFGQGTRLTVV.

This clone was picked up one time. The CDR3 here is CASSEGDSYNEQFF. CDR3 nucleotides: TGCGCCAGCAGTGAGGGGGATAGCTACAATGAGCAGTTCTTC. This chain connects TRBV10-2 to TRBJ2-1, with D unclear. Per the germline V gene, CDR1 is WSHSY and CDR2 is SAAADI. The V end was cut by 2 bases, the J end by 3 bases, with 8 bases between. The CDR3 length is 14 residues.

The V call is TRBV6-1, the J call TRBJ1-2, with D unresolved. The germline CDR1 and CDR2 sequences are MNHNS and SASEGT. Trimming removed 8 bases from V and 8 bases from J, with 12 bases in between. The CDR3 has 11 residues. In nucleotides, the CDR3 is TGTGCCAGCCAGACCGTAAGGGGCTACACCTTC. It yields the protein CASQTVRGYTF.

A few counts support this clone. Other DNA sequences in this specimen translate into the identical CDR3. The rearrangement uses TRBV7-9 and TRBJ2-7; no reliable D call. The V end lost 0 bases, the J end lost 2 bases, and 2 bases lay between the germline ends. Germline assignment: CDR1 SEHNR and CDR2 FQNEAQ (reference sequence). The CDR3 loop spans 12 amino acids. The chain's CDR3 is CASSLAAYEQYF. CDR3 nucleotide sequence: TGTGCCAGCAGCTTAGCAGCCTACGAGCAGTACTTC.

The V gene is TRBV27, the J gene TRBJ2-5; D remains unclear. This CDR3 is 17 amino acids long. Trimming left V 0 bases short and J 5 bases short, with 19 bases between. The germline V gene has CDR1 MNHEY and CDR2 SMNVEV (reference sequence). CDR3: CASSLSGSSFQRETQYF. DNA for the CDR3: TGTGCCAGCAGTTTATCAGGGTCGAGTTTTCAAAGGGAGACCCAGTACTTC.

V gene TRBV7-8 combines with J gene TRBJ1-5; 8 bases agree with TRBD1. This CDR3 has 16 residues. V was pared by 0 bases and J by 5 bases, with 6 bases of the junction left unmatched. Germline values: CDR1 SGHVS, CDR2 FQNEAQ. CDR3 DNA sequence: TGTGCCAGCAGCTTAGCCCTGGGACAGGTAGATCAGCCCCAGCATTTT. Its protein product is CASSLALGQVDQPQHF.

V gene TRBV7-2 combines with J gene TRBJ1-3; D call uncertain. Germline CDR1 is SGHTA and CDR2 is FQGNSA. The CDR3 extends over 13 amino acids. V lost 4 bases to trimming and J lost 2 bases, with 6 bases between them. Here the CDR3 DNA reads TGTGCCAGCAGCTCTAAACCTGGAAACACCATATATTTT. This gives the protein CASSSKPGNTIYF.

This clone was found once. CDR3 nucleotide sequence: TGCAGCGTAGTCAAGCTGGGACTCCAAGAGACCCAGTACTTC. It is translated as CSVVKLGLQETQYF. V usage is TRBV29-1 and J usage is TRBJ2-5; D perhaps matches TRBD2 (6 bases). Germline loops: CDR1 SQVTM, CDR2 ANQGSEA. This CDR3 contains 14 residues. The V end lost 6 bases, the J end lost 1 base, and 15 bases lay between the germline ends.